This T cell receptor (beta chain) was obtained from a study of a mutant IDH1 vaccine in newly diagnosed glioma. This CDR3 has 18 residues. CDR1 MNHEY and CDR2 SMNVEV come from the germline V gene (reference sequence). The V end lost 5 bases, the J end lost 4 bases, and 25 bases lay between the germline ends. The table came from immunoSEQ multiplex PCR; TCRdb's copy has only in-frame clones and leaves some out. Of around 53,000 clones in the sample, about nine tenths were seen once. Documented time point: baseline, week 1 (first vaccination visit). Documented treatment: pre-vaccination baseline after standard-of-care therapy.

The source of this sequence is a man aged 40-49 years with glioma. The chain has TRBV27 and TRBJ2-3; no firm D call. Specimen: PBMCs, collected from a glioma patient treated with radiotherapy, temozolomide or both. CDR3 nucleotide sequence: TGTGCCAGCAGTCGCCCGCCGAGGTATAGACATTCCCCAGATACGCAGTATTTT. Protein: CASSRPPRYRHSPDTQYF.